This entry lists 6 T cell receptor beta chains sequenced from one sample in a study of cytomegalovirus exposure and HLA in healthy donors. Amplification used 60 Vbeta primers and 13 Jbeta primers. The assay was immunoSEQ multiplex PCR, and TCRdb's table has in-frame clones only and misses some. The profile shows about 38,000 clones, roughly 67% of them singletons. Sequenced material: PBMCs. The receptors come from a man in his fifties or sixties in good health and CMV-seropositive.

In its sample, this clone was seen once. The chain carries TRBV6-6 and TRBJ2-7; 7 bases match TRBD2. With V trimmed by 6 bases and J by 2 bases, 7 bases remained unmatched. Germline-derived CDR1 and CDR2 are MNHNY and SVGAGI (reference sequence). The CDR3 has 14 amino acids. The CDR3 here is CASSPGGGAYEQYF. The DNA of the CDR3 is TGTGCCAGCAGCCCCGGTGGGGGGGCCTACGAGCAGTACTTC.

The count of this clone is one. The chain joins TRBV9 to TRBJ1-2; D is ambiguous. Germline V gives CDR1 SGDLS, CDR2 YYNGEE. The CDR3 extends over 16 amino acids. V shed 3 bases and J shed 7 bases, with 22 bases lying between them. DNA of the CDR3: TGTGCCAGCAGCGAGAGGGAAGCCCGTTATGGAGGTGGCTACACCTTC. Translation gives CASSEREARYGGGYTF. The variable domain in full, completed from reference TRBV9 and TRBJ1-2, reads DSGVTQTPKHLITATGQRVTLRCSPRSGDLSVYWYQQSLDQGLQFLIQYYNGEERAKGNILERFSAQQFPDLHSELNLSSLELGDSALYFCASSEREARYGGGYTFGSGTRLTVV.

This clone was recorded many times. This chain joins TRBV27 and TRBJ2-5, with 8 nucleotides matching TRBD2. Trimming took 5 bases from V and 2 from J; bases not matched to a gene: 7. CDR3 length: 15 amino acids. The germline CDR1 and CDR2 sequences are MNHEY and SMNVEV (reference sequence). CDR3 amino acids: CASSGRGVLQETQYF. The DNA of the CDR3 is TGTGCCAGCAGTGGGCGGGGGGTCTTACAAGAGACCCAGTACTTC.

J is TRBJ2-3 and V is TRBV4-2; TRBD2 agrees at 13 bases. There are 18 residues in the CDR3. V shed 4 bases, J shed 0 bases, and the junction held 7 bases outside the gene matches. Germline CDR1 is LGHNA and CDR2 is YNFKEQ. The CDR3 bases are TGTGCCAGCAGCCGGACTAGCGGGGGTTATACTAGCACAGATACGCAGTATTTT. Its protein is CASSRTSGGYTSTDTQYF.

This clone has more than one count but fewer than ten. V is TRBV11-2 and J is TRBJ1-1, with D perhaps TRBD1 (6 bases). The V gene lost 5 bases and the J gene lost 1 base, with 11 bases spanning the gap. CDR1 is SGHAT and CDR2 is FQNNGV in the germline V gene. The CDR3 contains 14 residues. CDR3 loop: CASSLQGPNTEAFF. The CDR3 nucleotides are TGTGCCAGCAGCCTACAGGGTCCGAACACTGAAGCTTTCTTT.

The gene calls are TRBV27 and TRBJ1-5; 8 bases align to TRBD1. CDR1 MNHEY and CDR2 SMNVEV come from the germline V gene (reference sequence). Germline trimming cut 5 bases from V and 6 bases from J; bases unmatched to any gene: 3. CDR3 length equals 13 residues. The CDR3 DNA follows: TGTGCCAGCAGTGATGACAGGGGTCAGCCCCAGCATTTT. Translating gives CASSDDRGQPQHF.